The next 20 T cell receptor beta chains were all read from a single sample in a study of control samples from healthy donors and cancer patients. Only in-frame clones appear in the TCRdb table, and some are missing; sequencing was by immunoSEQ multiplex PCR. This table has 130,000 or so clones, 70% to 90% appearing once. The sequencing sample was made of blood. Every receptor here comes from a man aged 45 to 65 in good health.

The chain carries TRBV6-1 and TRBJ2-5; TRBD2 matches at 11 bases. J lost 1 base, V lost 3 bases, and 10 bases had no gene match. Germline values: CDR1 MNHNS, CDR2 SASEGT. This CDR3 has 18 residues. Here the CDR3 DNA reads TGTGCCAGCAGTGAGGATGTTAAGGGACTAGCGGTCCAAGAGACCCAGTACTTC. As protein: CASSEDVKGLAVQETQYF.

The V gene is TRBV10-1, the J gene TRBJ2-1; TRBD2 matches 8 bases. The CDR3 has 16 residues. V lost 3 bases to trimming and J lost 8 bases; unmatched junction nucleotides: 12. Germline V gene data show CDR1 as WNHNN and CDR2 as SYGVQD (reference sequence). For the CDR3, the DNA is TGCGCCAGCAGTGAAGGGGCGGGGGGAAAGTCGCATGAGCAGTTCTTC. This translates into CASSEGAGGKSHEQFF.

This clone was counted a single time. The chain links TRBV11-2 to TRBJ2-3, with 7 nucleotides matching TRBD2. The germline CDR1 and CDR2 sequences are SGHAT and FQNNGV. V shed 1 base and J 2 bases; nucleotides not matched to a gene: 9. The CDR3 extends over 17 amino acids. CDR3 in amino acids: CASSLGLSGANTDTQYF. Here the CDR3 DNA reads TGTGCCAGCAGCTTAGGTCTGAGCGGGGCTAACACAGATACGCAGTATTTT. The full variable domain, with the rest looked up from reference TRBV11-2 and TRBJ2-3, is EAGVAQSPRYKIIEKRQSVAFWCNPISGHATLYWYQQILGQGPKLLIQFQNNGVVDDSQLPKDRFSAERLKGVDSTLKIQPAKLEDSAVYLCASSLGLSGANTDTQYFGPGTRLTVL.

This clone was observed once. The rearrangement uses TRBV14 and TRBJ2-3; weak D call: TRBD2 (6 bases). The germline CDR1 and CDR2 sequences are SGHDN and FVKESK. This CDR3 has 14 amino acids. V lost 3 bases to trimming and J lost 6 bases, with 13 bases between them. In nucleotides, the CDR3 is TGTGCCAGCAGCCAGGGAGCGGGCTGGGATACGCAGTATTTT. Protein sequence: CASSQGAGWDTQYF.

This rearrangement joins TRBV21-1 to TRBJ1-1; the table gives TRBD1 as D, unverified against the DNA. TRBV21-1 is designated a pseudogene. The CDR3 runs 13 residues. Written as DNA, the CDR3 is TGTGCCAGCATCCGAACAGGGGACACTGAAGCTTTCTTT. As protein: CASIRTGDTEAFF.

The V gene is TRBV10-3, the J gene TRBJ2-3; 7 nucleotides align to TRBD1. From germline, CDR1 is ENHRY and CDR2 SYGVKD. This CDR3 has 14 amino acids. V was clipped by 11 bases and J by 2 bases; unmatched bases: 10. The CDR3 protein is CAFSVTGATDTQYF. CDR3 nucleotides: TGTGCCTTCTCGGTTACAGGGGCCACAGATACGCAGTATTTT.

The chain couples TRBV6-5 to TRBJ1-5; no clear D. There are 13 residues in the CDR3. V was pared by 6 bases and J by 1 base, with 7 bases between. Germline V lookup: CDR1 MNHEY, CDR2 SVGAGI. The CDR3 nucleotides are TGTGCCAGCAGGGCGCTGAGCAATCAGCCCCAGCATTTT. Residues: CASRALSNQPQHF.

V is TRBV18 and J is TRBJ1-3, with D unresolved. The CDR3 runs to 15 residues. Deletions cut 3 bases from V and 1 base from J, with 10 bases between. Per germline, CDR1 KGHSH and CDR2 LQKENI. The CDR3 loop is CASSPQAVSGNTIYF. CDR3 bases: TGTGCCAGCTCACCCCAGGCAGTGTCTGGAAACACCATATATTTT.

The chain joins TRBV7-9 to TRBJ2-6; no clear D gene. Per the germline V gene, CDR1 is SEHNR and CDR2 is FQNEAQ (reference sequence). The length of the CDR3 is 16 residues. V was shortened by 5 bases and J by 0 bases, with 11 bases between the two germline ends. Here the CDR3 DNA reads TGTGCCAGCAGCCCACTGTGGGGCTCTGGGGCCAACGTCCTGACTTTC. Translated, it gives CASSPLWGSGANVLTF.

The V call is TRBV29-1, the J call TRBJ2-5, with unresolved D. Trimming took off 8 bases at V and 5 bases at J, with 15 bases between the two ends. Germline V gene data show CDR1 as SQVTM and CDR2 as ANQGSEA. The CDR3 runs 12 residues. CDR3 residues: CSPLVLGETQYF. In nucleotides, the CDR3 is TGCAGCCCACTTGTCCTGGGGGAGACCCAGTACTTC.

Here the CDR3 reads CASSSQSSYNEQFF. The CDR3 bases are TGTGCCAGCAGTTCACAAAGCTCCTACAATGAGCAGTTCTTC. This rearrangement joins TRBV6-6 to TRBJ2-1, with D uncertain. Germline CDR1 reads MNHNY; CDR2 reads SVGAGI (reference sequence). V lost 4 bases, J lost 0 bases, and 7 bases lay in between. The length of the CDR3 is 14 residues.

This clone has only one observation. The gene calls are TRBV5-5 and TRBJ1-2; no definite D call. Per the germline V gene, CDR1 is SGHKS and CDR2 is YYEKEE (reference sequence). The V and J ends lost 0 bases and 3 bases respectively, with 15 bases between them. The CDR3 is 16 residues long. In DNA form, the CDR3 reads TGTGCCAGCAGCTTGGCCATTTCGGGATTTGACTATGGCTACACCTTC. Protein sequence: CASSLAISGFDYGYTF.

The J gene is TRBJ1-5, the V gene TRBV4-1; D ambiguous. Trimming took 0 bases from V and 3 from J, leaving 9 bases between them. Germline V gene lookup returns CDR1 MGHRA and CDR2 YSYEKL. This CDR3 is 15 amino acids long. For the CDR3, the DNA is TGCGCCAGCAGCCAAGAGTGGAGGGACAATCAGCCCCAGCATTTT. Translation gives CASSQEWRDNQPQHF.

The rearrangement links TRBV9 to TRBJ2-6; tentative D call: TRBD1 (5 bases). Trimming removed 7 bases at V and 4 bases at J, with 12 bases between. Germline CDR1 and CDR2: SGDLS and YYNGEE. CDR3 length: 14 residues. In DNA, the CDR3 is TGTGCCAGCGCAGGGTATTCCGGGGCCAACGTCCTGACTTTC. Its protein is CASAGYSGANVLTF.

The CDR3 is CASSQEISWAPSDTQYF. CDR3 nucleotides: TGCGCCAGCAGCCAAGAGATTTCCTGGGCCCCATCAGATACGCAGTATTTT. V is TRBV4-1 and J is TRBJ2-3, with D hard to call. The CDR3 spans 17 residues. The V end was cut by 0 bases, the J end by 4 bases, with 17 bases between. Germline-derived CDR1 and CDR2 are MGHRA and YSYEKL.

About this clone: The junction does not match germline at one end; this may be a read error. The chain uses TRBV28 and TRBJ2-5; D not resolved. Germline V CDR1 and CDR2: MDHEN, SYDVKM. CDR3 length: 8 residues. The CDR3 sequence is CASSTRDF. The CDR3 coding sequence is TGTGCCAGCAGTACCCGGGACTTC.

CDR3 sequence (DNA): TGCGCCAGCAGCTTTATGGCAGGGAACACCGGGGAGCTGTTTTTT. Its protein product is CASSFMAGNTGELFF. This chain connects TRBV5-1 to TRBJ2-2, with D uncertain. Germline CDR1 and CDR2: SGHRS and YFSETQ. V was trimmed by 2 bases and J by 1 base, leaving 9 bases between them. This CDR3 comprises 15 residues.

The chain has TRBV5-4 and TRBJ2-3, with 8 positions matching TRBD2. The germline CDR1 and CDR2 sequences are SGHNT and YYREEE (reference sequence). This CDR3 has 17 amino acids. With V trimmed by 4 bases and J by 5 bases, 15 bases remained unmatched. The DNA for the CDR3 is TGTGCCAGCAGCCCTACCAGACTAGCGCGGGGCAGAGATACGCAGTATTTT. Encoded protein: CASSPTRLARGRDTQYF. Combining the CDR3 with reference TRBV5-4 and TRBJ2-3 gives the whole variable domain ETGVTQSPTHLIKTRGQQVTLRCSSQSGHNTVSWYQQALGQGPQFIFQYYREEENGRGNFPPRFSGLQFPNYSSELNVNALELDDSALYLCASSPTRLARGRDTQYFGPGTRLTVL.

The genes are TRBV2 and TRBJ2-2; 8 positions match TRBD1. CDR3 length equals 14 residues. Trimming removed 5 bases from V and 5 bases from J; junction bases left unmatched: 4. Germline loops: CDR1 SNHLY, CDR2 FYNNEI. This CDR3 reads CASSLDRETGELFF. The CDR3, as DNA: TGTGCCAGCAGTCTGGACAGGGAAACCGGGGAGCTGTTTTTT.

The CDR3 DNA follows: TGCAGCGGTGGACAGAGCTCCTACAATGAGCAGTTCTTC. Amino acid sequence: CSGGQSSYNEQFF. The rearrangement joins TRBV29-1 to TRBJ2-1, with TRBD1 as a possible D gene (6 bases). The CDR3 runs to 13 residues. The V gene's germline CDR1 is SQVTM and CDR2 ANQGSEA. Trimming cost V 7 bases and J 0 bases, with 10 bases left between them.